These 30 T cell receptor beta chains share one sample of origin, sequenced in a study of T cell changes during pregnancy in multiple sclerosis. The protocol was immunoSEQ multiplex PCR, while the TCRdb copy is restricted to in-frame clones and leaves out a portion. The repertoire holds over 60,000 clones, with about nine tenths as singletons. Here the sequenced sample was peripheral blood, taken in the third trimester of pregnancy. Receptor source: a female donor in good health, enrolled as a control in a pregnancy study.

The V and J genes are TRBV28 and TRBJ1-1, with TRBD1 matching over 7 bases. With 7 bases clipped from V and 2 bases from J, the junction kept 16 bases outside the gene matches. Germline-derived CDR1 and CDR2 are MDHEN and SYDVKM. There are 17 residues in the CDR3. CDR3 coding DNA: TGTGCCAGCATCACCTTGGATAGGGGGCCGTTTAACACTGAAGCTTTCTTT. Protein: CASITLDRGPFNTEAFF.

The chain couples TRBV6-5 to TRBJ1-1; D gene uncertain. The ends were cut back, 6 bases at V and 3 bases at J, with 11 bases in the middle. Germline CDR1 and CDR2: MNHEY and SVGAGI. The CDR3 sequence is 13 residues long. The DNA of the CDR3 is TGTGCCAGCAGAAAAGTGCGGCACACTGAAGCTTTCTTT. Encoded protein: CASRKVRHTEAFF.

V usage is TRBV27 and J usage is TRBJ2-2; D might be TRBD1 (6 bases). The CDR3 covers 17 residues. CDR1 MNHEY and CDR2 SMNVEV come from the germline V gene (reference sequence). Trimming took off 2 bases at V and 7 bases at J, with 20 bases between the two ends. CDR3 coding DNA: TGTGCCAGCAGTTTAAGGTTTGGGCAGGGGACAATCGGGGAGCTGTTTTTT. It is translated as CASSLRFGQGTIGELFF.

V and J are TRBV29-1 and TRBJ2-7; D is unclear. CDR1 and CDR2 (germline): SQVTM, ANQGSEA. The CDR3 length is 12 residues. V shed 7 bases and J shed 5 bases, with 15 bases lying between them. The CDR3 coding sequence is TGCAGCGGCGGCCGTATGATGGACGAGCAGTACTTC. Its protein is CSGGRMMDEQYF.

V usage is TRBV6-5 and J usage is TRBJ2-5; a weak D match, TRBD1 (5 bases). The CDR3 is 11 residues long. The V gene's germline CDR1 is MNHEY and CDR2 SVGAGI. V gave up 7 bases and J gave up 4 bases, with 7 bases separating them. This CDR3 reads CASTQGETQYF. The CDR3 bases are TGTGCCAGCACGCAGGGAGAGACCCAGTACTTC.

This clone was picked up one time. This chain joins TRBV5-4 and TRBJ1-5, with 8 bases that match TRBD1. Germline V gene lookup returns CDR1 SGHNT and CDR2 YYREEE (reference sequence). This CDR3 has 13 amino acids. V dropped 5 bases and J dropped 6; count of bases not matched to a gene: 4. CDR3 DNA: TGTGCCAGCAGTCTCGACAGGGGTCAGCCCCAGCATTTT. It translates to CASSLDRGQPQHF.

The chain has TRBV6-4 and TRBJ1-1; D possibly corresponds to TRBD1 (6 bases). The germline CDR1 and CDR2 sequences are MRHNA and SNTAGT. The CDR3 length is 14 residues. V was shortened by 5 bases and J by 4 bases, with 14 bases between the two germline ends. CDR3 DNA sequence: TGTGCCAGCAGTATGAACAGGGAAGGCACTGAAGCTTTCTTT. As protein: CASSMNREGTEAFF.

In its sample, this clone was seen once. V gene TRBV6-5 combines with J gene TRBJ2-3, with TRBD1 identical over 9 bases. Germline CDR1 MNHEY, CDR2 SVGAGI. J lost 5 bases, V lost 8 bases, and 8 bases had no gene match. CDR3 size: 14 residues. The DNA of the CDR3 is TGTGCCAGCGCTAGAAGGACAGGGGAAGATACGCAGTATTTT. Translation: CASARRTGEDTQYF.

The CDR3 DNA sequence: TGTGCCGGTAGCGGGGGAGTCACAGATACGCAGTATTTT. This codes for CAGSGGVTDTQYF. The chain has TRBV9 and TRBJ2-3, with 9 bases matching TRBD2. V shed 10 bases, J shed 2 bases, and the junction held 5 bases outside the gene matches. This CDR3 is built from 13 residues. Germline values: CDR1 SGDLS, CDR2 YYNGEE. The variable domain in full, completed from reference TRBV9 and TRBJ2-3, reads DSGVTQTPKHLITATGQRVTLRCSPRSGDLSVYWYQQSLDQGLQFLIQYYNGEERAKGNILERFSAQQFPDLHSELNLSSLELGDSALYFCAGSGGVTDTQYFGPGTRLTVL.

Details on this clone: A read error may produce the germline difference seen at one junction end. The chain is built from TRBV5-1 and TRBJ2-5; a possible D gene is TRBD2 (7 bases). CDR3 length: 15 amino acids. Per germline, CDR1 SGHRS and CDR2 YFSETQ. CDR3 nucleotide sequence: TGCGCCAGCAGGTTGGGGGGGCTAAACCGAGAGACCCAGTACTTC. This encodes CASRLGGLNRETQYF.

The V call is TRBV5-4, the J call TRBJ1-6, with D tentatively TRBD1 (5 bases). Germline-derived CDR1 and CDR2 are SGHNT and YYREEE (reference sequence). The ends were cut back, 4 bases at V and 0 bases at J, with 14 bases in the middle. The CDR3 has 17 residues. This CDR3 is CASSPGVGDSYNSPLHF. In DNA form, the CDR3 reads TGTGCCAGCAGCCCGGGGGTGGGAGACTCCTATAATTCACCCCTCCACTTT.

The J gene is TRBJ1-1, the V gene TRBV7-6, with D perhaps matching TRBD1 (5 bases). The V gene's germline CDR1 is SGHVS and CDR2 FNYEAQ. The CDR3 is made up of 14 amino acids. V lost 5 bases to trimming and J lost 1 base, with 11 bases between them. Here the CDR3 DNA reads TGTGCCAGCAGCCCCGTTAGGGGGAACACTGAAGCTTTCTTT. Amino acid sequence: CASSPVRGNTEAFF. Full variable domain (outside the CDR3, taken from reference TRBV7-6 and TRBJ1-1): GAGVSQSPRYKVTKRGQDVALRCDPISGHVSLYWYRQALGQGPEFLTYFNYEAQQDKSGLPNDRFSAERPEGSISTLTIQRTEQRDSAMYRCASSPVRGNTEAFFGQGTRLTVV.

The chain is built from TRBV6-1 and TRBJ2-1; D is unresolved. V was trimmed by 2 bases and J by 0 bases, leaving 8 bases between them. The germline V gene encodes CDR1 MNHNS and CDR2 SASEGT. The CDR3 has 15 residues. CDR3 bases: TGTGCCAGCAGTGAACCGTATCGCTCCTACAATGAGCAGTTCTTC. This codes for CASSEPYRSYNEQFF.

CDR3 in DNA: TGTGCCACCAGCAGAGATCCCGGGTTCCAAGAGACCCAGTACTTC. Protein product: CATSRDPGFQETQYF. This rearrangement joins TRBV15 to TRBJ2-5; D gene ambiguous. From germline, CDR1 is LNHNV and CDR2 YYDKDF (reference sequence). Trimming cost V 0 bases and J 1 base, with 9 bases left between them. CDR3 length: 15 residues.

The chain recombines TRBV5-1 with TRBJ2-7; perhaps TRBD2 as D (6 bases). In germline, CDR1 is SGHRS, CDR2 YFSETQ. The CDR3 runs 14 residues. V shed 4 bases and J shed 3 bases, with 14 bases lying between them. CDR3 sequence reads: CASSKGDGGYEQYF. The CDR3 nucleotides are TGCGCCAGCAGCAAAGGGGACGGGGGCTACGAGCAGTACTTC. The full variable domain, its missing parts supplied by reference TRBV5-1 and TRBJ2-7, is KAGVTQTPRYLIKTRGQQVTLSCSPISGHRSVSWYQQTPGQGLQFLFEYFSETQRNKGNFPGRFSGRQFSNSRSEMNVSTLELGDSALYLCASSKGDGGYEQYFGPGTRLTVT.

The CDR3 loop reads CASSWANGGVNEQFF. The CDR3 DNA reads as TGCGCCAGCAGCTGGGCCAACGGAGGGGTCAATGAGCAGTTCTTC. This chain joins TRBV5-1 and TRBJ2-1; TRBD2 might be the D (6 bases). Per the germline V gene, CDR1 is SGHRS and CDR2 is YFSETQ. Trimming removed 3 bases from V and 6 bases from J, with 16 bases in between. The CDR3 sequence is 15 residues long.

This clone was seen only once. The chain carries TRBV9 and TRBJ2-3; 10 bases align to TRBD2. The V and J ends lost 1 base and 2 bases, in that order; junction bases with no gene match: 4. CDR3 length: 16 amino acids. Germline V gene lookup returns CDR1 SGDLS and CDR2 YYNGEE. CDR3 residues: CASSVRLAGATDTQYF. The CDR3 bases are TGTGCCAGCAGCGTAAGGCTAGCGGGGGCCACAGATACGCAGTATTTT. The whole variable domain, filled in from reference TRBV9 and TRBJ2-3, reads DSGVTQTPKHLITATGQRVTLRCSPRSGDLSVYWYQQSLDQGLQFLIQYYNGEERAKGNILERFSAQQFPDLHSELNLSSLELGDSALYFCASSVRLAGATDTQYFGPGTRLTVL.

V gene TRBV19 combines with J gene TRBJ2-1; tentative D call: TRBD1 (5 bases). Germline CDR1 is LNHDA and CDR2 is SQIVND (reference sequence). Trimming cost V 5 bases and J 7 bases, with 15 bases left between them. The CDR3 covers 14 residues. This chain's CDR3 is CASSLRELTNEQFF. For the CDR3, the DNA is TGTGCCAGTAGTCTCAGGGAACTCACAAATGAGCAGTTCTTC.

The chain combines TRBV6-5 with TRBJ2-5; D perhaps matches TRBD1 (6 bases). Trimming stripped 0 bases from V and 4 bases from J, with 12 bases between. Germline V CDR1 and CDR2: MNHEY, SVGAGI. The length of the CDR3 is 15 residues. The CDR3 sequence is CASSYSRGHGETQYF. CDR3 DNA: TGTGCCAGCAGTTACTCCAGGGGTCACGGAGAGACCCAGTACTTC.

V usage is TRBV7-6 and J usage is TRBJ2-7, with D maybe TRBD1 (7 bases). The germline gives CDR1 SGHVS, CDR2 FNYEAQ. Trimming cost V 0 bases and J 3 bases, with 15 bases left between them. The CDR3 spans 16 residues. The CDR3 nucleotides read TGTGCCAGCAGCTTAGCGGGCGGGACAGCCTACTACGAGCAGTACTTC. It is translated as CASSLAGGTAYYEQYF. The variable domain in full, with the rest retrieved from reference TRBV7-6 and TRBJ2-7, is GAGVSQSPRYKVTKRGQDVALRCDPISGHVSLYWYRQALGQGPEFLTYFNYEAQQDKSGLPNDRFSAERPEGSISTLTIQRTEQRDSAMYRCASSLAGGTAYYEQYFGPGTRLTVT.

This clone was observed once. The chain employs TRBV6-1 and TRBJ2-5; D unresolved. The J call may be incorrect, as the DNA end agrees better with TRBJ2-7. Germline V CDR1 and CDR2: MNHNS, SASEGT. This CDR3 spans 13 amino acids. The CDR3 nucleotides read TGTGCCAGCAGTGAAATCTGGGGCTACGAGCAGTACTTC. This translates into CASSEIWGYEQYF.

The rearrangement uses TRBV30 and TRBJ2-7; D is perhaps TRBD2 (6 bases). Germline lookup yields CDR1 GTSNPN and CDR2 SVGIG (reference sequence). This CDR3 has 14 residues. The V end was cut by 0 bases, the J end by 4 bases, with 13 bases between. The CDR3 here is CAWSVGGTSYEQYF. As DNA, the CDR3 is TGTGCCTGGAGTGTAGGCGGGACCTCTTACGAGCAGTACTTC.

The gene calls are TRBV19 and TRBJ2-7; 11 bases map to TRBD2. The CDR3 totals 16 residues. Trimming at V came to 4 bases and at J to 6 bases, leaving 11 bases not matched to a gene. The germline V gene encodes CDR1 LNHDA and CDR2 SQIVND (reference sequence). CDR3 region: CASSTRLAGGPGEQYF. The CDR3 DNA sequence: TGTGCCAGTAGTACCCGATTAGCGGGAGGGCCTGGCGAGCAGTACTTC.

The chain couples TRBV28 to TRBJ2-5, with a tentative D call TRBD1 (5 bases). The CDR3 covers 12 residues. V dropped 6 bases and J dropped 7 bases, with 12 bases sitting between them. Per germline, CDR1 MDHEN and CDR2 SYDVKM. The CDR3 sequence: CASRRGQGTQYF. CDR3 DNA: TGTGCCAGCAGGAGAGGCCAGGGGACCCAGTACTTC.

The V gene is TRBV6-4, the J gene TRBJ1-2; TRBD1 might be the D (5 bases). The V end lost 10 bases, the J end lost 4 bases, and 13 bases lay between the germline ends. Germline V gives CDR1 MRHNA, CDR2 SNTAGT. The CDR3 spans 12 residues. The CDR3 protein is CATNGGGYGYTF. For the CDR3, the DNA is TGTGCCACCAACGGCGGGGGCTATGGCTACACCTTC.

The gene calls are TRBV7-8 and TRBJ2-1; 9 nucleotides line up with TRBD2. The CDR3 length is 15 residues. Germline V gene data show CDR1 as SGHVS and CDR2 as FQNEAQ. The junction had 13 bases not matched to a gene; V was cut back by 6 bases and J by 10 bases. CDR3 sequence: CASSPAWREGIEQFF. The CDR3 nucleotides read TGTGCCAGCAGTCCCGCCTGGCGGGAGGGCATCGAGCAGTTCTTC.

This rearrangement joins TRBV15 to TRBJ1-1; 9 positions match TRBD1. Trimming took 2 bases from V and 5 from J; bases not matched to a gene: 6. CDR1 and CDR2 (germline): LNHNV, YYDKDF (reference sequence). The CDR3 has 15 residues. CDR3 loop: CATSRSGQGTTEAFF. In DNA form, the CDR3 reads TGTGCCACCAGCAGATCGGGACAGGGTACTACTGAAGCTTTCTTT.

This chain joins TRBV4-3 and TRBJ2-1; 12 bases match TRBD2. V was pared by 1 base and J by 7 bases, with 2 bases of the junction left unmatched. CDR1 is LGHNA and CDR2 is YSLEER in the germline V gene. This CDR3 has 15 residues. Written as DNA, the CDR3 is TGCGCCAGCAGCCAAGGACTAGCGGGAGTAAATGAGCAGTTCTTC. It translates to CASSQGLAGVNEQFF.

This rearrangement joins TRBV25-1 to TRBJ2-7; D possibly corresponds to TRBD2 (6 bases). The CDR3 is 12 residues long. V lost 6 bases to trimming and J lost 2 bases, with 8 bases between them. CDR1 MGHDK and CDR2 SYGVNS come from the germline V gene. CDR3 amino acids: CASRSGAYEQYF. For the CDR3, the DNA is TGTGCCAGCAGATCGGGGGCCTACGAGCAGTACTTC.

The chain joins TRBV21-1 to TRBJ2-7; the tabulated D call, TRBD1, remains unverified against the DNA. TRBV21-1 is described as a pseudogene. This CDR3 region has 13 residues. CDR3 sequence reads: CASSWKGSYEQYF. In DNA, the CDR3 is TGTGCCAGCAGTTGGAAGGGGTCCTACGAGCAGTACTTC.